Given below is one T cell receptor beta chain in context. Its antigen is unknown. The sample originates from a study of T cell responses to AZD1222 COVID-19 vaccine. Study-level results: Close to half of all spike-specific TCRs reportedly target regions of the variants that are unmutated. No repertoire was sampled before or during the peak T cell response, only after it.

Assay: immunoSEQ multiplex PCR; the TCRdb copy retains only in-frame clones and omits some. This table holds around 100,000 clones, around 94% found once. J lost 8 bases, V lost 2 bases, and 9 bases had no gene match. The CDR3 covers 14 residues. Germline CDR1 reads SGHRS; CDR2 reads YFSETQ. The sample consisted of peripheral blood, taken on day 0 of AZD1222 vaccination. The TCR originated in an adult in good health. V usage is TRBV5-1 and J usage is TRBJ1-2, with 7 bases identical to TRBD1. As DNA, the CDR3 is TGCGCCAGCAGCTTTACCCGGGACAGCGCAGGCTACACCTTC. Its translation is CASSFTRDSAGYTF.